This record looks at one T cell receptor beta chain sequence and its context. The CDR3 extends over 15 amino acids. The junction had 9 bases not matched to a gene; V was cut back by 5 bases and J by 7 bases. Germline V gene data show CDR1 as SGHVS and CDR2 as FNYEAQ. Generated by immunoSEQ multiplex PCR, the TCRdb table keeps only in-frame clones and is missing some. The sample yields approximately 100,000 clones, 80% to 95% seen once. The data originate from a study of T cell changes during pregnancy in multiple sclerosis. The input for sequencing was peripheral blood, taken in the second trimester of pregnancy. The V call is TRBV7-6, the J call TRBJ1-4, with 8 bases lining up with TRBD1. The TCR sequence derives from a female donor with multiple sclerosis, enrolled in a pregnancy study. This CDR3 is CASSSTGGDGEKLFF. Written as DNA, the CDR3 is TGTGCCAGCAGCAGTACAGGGGGTGACGGTGAAAAACTGTTTTTT.